The present T cell receptor beta chain was sequenced within a study of early T cells in non-severe SARS-CoV-2 infection. About the research overall: Bulk RNA isolated from unsorted whole blood underwent sequencing; chains were not paired. Overall study results and limits: Comparison of clonotypes with VDJdb favored anti-spike CD8 responses while missing private and CD4 specificities.

At least ten counts were recorded for this clonotype. What it binds is not known. The CDR3 runs 14 residues. The V and J ends lost 5 bases and 1 base respectively, with 11 bases between them. Germline assignment: CDR1 SGHAT and CDR2 FQNNGV. Individual cDNA molecules received unique molecular identifiers. From the 5' RACE reads, TCRdb called clonotypes with MiXCR, one entry per CDR3 protein. The sample records about 64,000 distinct CDR3 sequences, roughly 10% being singletons. The TCR was taken from an adult who was a healthcare worker with PCR-confirmed SARS-CoV-2 infection or an uninfected control (not recorded which). This rearrangement joins TRBV11-2 to TRBJ2-5, with D possibly being TRBD2 (5 bases). The source was whole blood, collected at baseline. The CDR3 here is CASSPVRGQETQYF. In nucleotides, the CDR3 is TGTGCCAGCAGCCCCGTTCGGGGCCAAGAGACCCAGTACTTC.